These T cell receptor beta chains were read from a single sample in a study of T cell changes during pregnancy in multiple sclerosis. Using immunoSEQ multiplex PCR, the repertoire was profiled, and TCRdb retains in-frame clones only, with some absent. The table has some 140,000 clones, roughly 97% seen once. This specimen was peripheral blood, taken after pregnancy. These TCRs come from a female donor with multiple sclerosis, enrolled in a pregnancy study. Each CDR3 is given with its conserved first and last residue. D genes are given only for firm matches. Clone size is given for some rows only: seen once, a few or many times, or a class if the clone is expanded.

J	V	D	size	CDR3	DNA
TRBJ2-2	TRBV7-6	TRBD2	NA	CASSLVRREVSTGELFF	TGTGCCAGCAGCTTAGTCCGGCGGGAGGTTAGCACCGGGGAGCTGTTTTTT
TRBJ2-1	TRBV7-6	NA	once	CASSSNNEQFF	TGTGCCAGCAGCTCTAACAATGAGCAGTTCTTC
TRBJ2-7	TRBV11-3	TRBD2	NA	CASSHHRTSGRTYSYEQYF	TGTGCCAGCAGCCATCATAGGACTAGCGGGAGGACATACTCCTACGAGCAGTACTTC
TRBJ2-1	TRBV4-2	TRBD2	NA	CASSPPGGSSYNEQFF	TGTGCCAGCAGCCCCCCTGGCGGGAGCTCCTACAATGAGCAGTTCTTC
TRBJ2-3	TRBV29-1	TRBD2	NA	CSVQVSGRMLADTQYF	TGCAGCGTTCAGGTTAGCGGGAGGATGTTGGCAGATACGCAGTATTTT
TRBJ1-4	TRBV7-9	NA	NA	CASSLQGEKLFF	TGTGCCAGCAGCTTACAGGGCGAAAAACTGTTTTTT
TRBJ2-5	TRBV28	NA	NA	CASSPTLRGGNRETQYF	TGTGCCAGCAGTCCAACCCTGCGGGGCGGTAATCGGGAGACCCAGTACTTC
TRBJ2-7	TRBV18	NA	NA	CASSPGTEDEQYF	TGTGCCAGCTCACCTGGGACTGAGGACGAGCAGTACTTC
TRBJ2-3	TRBV19	TRBD1	NA	CASSIGQGADTQYF	TGTGCCAGTAGTATAGGACAGGGGGCAGATACGCAGTATTTT
TRBJ2-7	TRBV5-1	NA	once	CASSSPTRFPYEQYF	TGCGCCAGCAGCTCGCCCACTCGATTCCCCTACGAGCAGTACTTC
TRBJ1-1	TRBV25-1	TRBD1	NA	CASSSPGGEAFF	TGTGCCAGCAGTTCTCCAGGGGGTGAAGCTTTCTTT
TRBJ2-3	TRBV5-1	NA	NA	CASSTTGATDTQYF	TGCGCCAGCAGCACCACGGGAGCAACAGATACGCAGTATTTT
TRBJ2-7	TRBV5-1	TRBD1	once	CASSSLRQGDEQYF	TGCGCCAGCAGCAGCCTTCGACAGGGTGACGAGCAGTACTTC
TRBJ2-7	TRBV19	TRBD2	NA	CASSIGLAGEQYF	TGTGCCAGTAGTATTGGACTAGCGGGGGAGCAGTACTTC
TRBJ1-4	TRBV28	NA	NA	CASSSPPEKLFF	TGTGCCAGCAGTTCCCCTCCCGAAAAACTGTTTTTT
TRBJ1-5	TRBV28	TRBD1	NA	CASSLWIPDREDQPQHF	TGTGCCAGCAGTTTATGGATACCGGACAGGGAGGATCAGCCCCAGCATTTT
TRBJ1-2	TRBV6-5	TRBD1	NA	CASSTLGTGGYGYTF	TGTGCCAGCAGTACCCTCGGGACAGGGGGTTATGGCTACACCTTC
TRBJ2-7	TRBV25-1	NA	NA	CASSALGWYEQYF	TGTGCCAGCAGCGCTCTAGGTTGGTACGAGCAGTACTTC
TRBJ2-7	TRBV5-1	TRBD2	once	CASSPVAGGPYEQYF	TGCGCCAGCAGTCCTGTAGCGGGGGGTCCCTACGAGCAGTACTTC
TRBJ2-7	TRBV7-9	NA	NA	CASSPGGGAYEQYF	TGTGCCAGCAGCCCCGGAGGAGGGGCCTACGAGCAGTACTTC
TRBJ2-2	TRBV28	TRBD2	NA	CASSPWEGSGRRGTGELFF	TGTGCCAGCAGTCCGTGGGAGGGTAGCGGGAGGAGGGGAACCGGGGAGCTGTTTTTT
TRBJ2-1	TRBV19	NA	once	CASRGPGNEQFF	TGTGCCAGTAGGGGTCCGGGTAATGAGCAGTTCTTC
TRBJ2-1	TRBV27	TRBD2	NA	CASSLSARATSGRLFF	TGTGCCAGCAGTTTATCCGCACGGGCGACTAGCGGGAGGTTGTTCTTC
TRBJ1-1	TRBV14	TRBD1	NA	CASSHPRDRGTEAFF	TGTGCCAGCAGCCACCCCAGAGACAGGGGCACTGAAGCTTTCTTT
TRBJ2-7	TRBV11-2	NA	NA	CASSQQGRDYEQYF	TGTGCCAGCAGCCAACAGGGACGGGACTACGAGCAGTACTTC
TRBJ1-1	TRBV19	TRBD1	NA	CASSSAGGSNTEAFF	TGTGCCAGTAGTTCCGCAGGGGGTTCAAACACTGAAGCTTTCTTT